Sequencing of this T cell receptor (beta chain) was carried out in a study of blood T cell repertoires in COVID-19. Overall study context: Researchers got acute and convalescent COVID-19 samples from the United States, Italy and Spain. T cells, B-cell-depleted T cells, or PBMCs supplied cDNA or gDNA.

V dropped 4 bases and J dropped 6; count of bases not matched to a gene: 6. The CDR3 has 14 residues. Germline V gene data show CDR1 as MNHEY and CDR2 as SMNVEV (reference sequence). Seattle enrolled patients during active infection and tracked them longitudinally. As processed by the authors: It was from reference gene primer amplification that nucleated cell counts were estimated. Method: immunoSEQ multiplex PCR; TCRdb's copy keeps in-frame clones and lacks some. The DNA was the basis for D and trimming; V, J and clone size are from that table. Among 52,000 or so clones listed, 80% to 90% were seen once.

The gene calls are TRBV27 and TRBJ2-7, with 10 positions matching TRBD1. The sequencing input was peripheral blood. The receptor's source is a man aged 35 to 55 with COVID-19, enrolled during active disease. The CDR3 sequence is CASSSRQGASEQYF. CDR3 coding DNA: TGTGCCAGCAGTTCACGACAGGGGGCAAGCGAGCAGTACTTC.